The 16 T cell receptor beta chains given below trace back to one sample, sequenced in a study of OX40 agonist ivuxolimab in advanced cancers. Assay used: immunoSEQ multiplex PCR; TCRdb lists only in-frame clones, some missing. This sample yields tens of thousands of clones, of which about nine tenths are seen a single time; nearly 60% belongs to the top ten. The sequencing used CD4+ or CD8+ T cells sorted from blood, collected in a trial of the OX40 agonist ivuxolimab. These TCRs come from an adult with an advanced solid tumor such as melanoma, head and neck, liver or kidney cancer.

The rearrangement joins TRBV21-1 to TRBJ2-4; TRBD2, the table's D call, was not compared with the DNA. TRBV21-1 is described as a pseudogene. This CDR3 is 16 amino acids long. CDR3 sequence reads: CASNTGGIGVKNIQYF. The CDR3 DNA follows: TGTGCCAGCAATACGGGGGGGATTGGAGTCAAAAACATTCAGTACTTC.

The chain joins TRBV12-2 to TRBJ1-5. TRBV12-2 is a recognized pseudogene. This CDR3 comprises 17 residues. In DNA form, the CDR3 reads TGTGCAAGTCGCAGAAGCCGAAGACGGGGGCGAAATCAGCCCCAGCATTTT. It specifies CASRRSRRRGRNQPQHF.

The V call is TRBV7-9, the J call TRBJ2-5, with 8 bases that match TRBD2. The CDR3 runs to 16 residues. Trimming cost V 5 bases and J 4 bases; bases outside gene matches: 12. Per the germline V gene, CDR1 is SEHNR and CDR2 is FQNEAQ (reference sequence). The CDR3 spells CASSLGSGGLSETQYF. The DNA for the CDR3 is TGTGCCAGCAGCCTCGGGAGCGGGGGTTTATCAGAGACCCAGTACTTC.

The chain carries TRBV7-9 and TRBJ2-1; 11 nucleotides align to TRBD1. CDR3 size: 15 residues. CDR1 SEHNR and CDR2 FQNEAQ come from the germline V gene (reference sequence). V gave up 0 bases and J gave up 7 bases; unmatched junction bases: 2. CDR3 DNA: TGTGCCAGCAGCTTAGCCGGGACAGGGGGGAATGAGCAGTTCTTC. This translates into CASSLAGTGGNEQFF.

The genes are TRBV25-1 and TRBJ2-7; possibly TRBD2 for D (7 bases). Germline V gene lookup returns CDR1 MGHDK and CDR2 SYGVNS. Trimming removed 7 bases from V and 3 bases from J, with 16 bases in between. The CDR3 loop spans 14 amino acids. The CDR3 DNA is TGTGCCAGCACTGGGGGGGGACACCTCTACGAGCAGTACTTC. This encodes CASTGGGHLYEQYF.

This chain links TRBV5-6 with TRBJ1-6; no reliable D call. The germline V gene has CDR1 SGHDT and CDR2 YYEEEE. The CDR3 has 14 amino acids. V was cut by 5 bases and J by 8 bases, with 14 bases left in between. CDR3: CASRFWGGDSPLHF. The CDR3 nucleotides are TGTGCCAGCAGATTCTGGGGTGGGGATTCACCCCTCCACTTT.

The chain has TRBV13 and TRBJ2-5, with D hard to call. This CDR3 is 14 amino acids long. V shed 1 base and J shed 5 bases, with 11 bases lying between them. Germline values: CDR1 PRHDT, CDR2 FYEKMQ (reference sequence). The CDR3, as DNA: TGTGCCAGCAGCTTAGTGGGGTCCCCGGAGACCCAGTACTTC. Protein: CASSLVGSPETQYF.

The chain links TRBV7-9 to TRBJ2-2, with no clear D. The CDR3 loop spans 16 amino acids. Per germline, CDR1 SEHNR and CDR2 FQNEAQ (reference sequence). Trimming left V 4 bases short and J 0 bases short, with 12 bases between. The CDR3 region is CASSSSPETNTGELFF. CDR3 sequence (DNA): TGTGCCAGCAGCTCCTCTCCGGAAACGAACACCGGGGAGCTGTTTTTT.

The chain has TRBV10-2 and TRBJ2-7, with a weak D call TRBD2 (5 bases). Looked up from germline, CDR1 is WSHSY and CDR2 is SAAADI. V lost 6 bases, J lost 3 bases, and 6 bases lay in between. The CDR3 contains 11 residues. The CDR3 region has the DNA TGCGCCAGCAGCGAGGGCTACGAGCAGTACTTC. It is translated as CASSEGYEQYF.

The chain couples TRBV5-1 to TRBJ2-2; D unclear. The ends were cut back, 4 bases at V and 5 bases at J, with 9 bases in the middle. This CDR3 spans 13 amino acids. The germline V gene has CDR1 SGHRS and CDR2 YFSETQ. As DNA, the CDR3 is TGCGCCAGCAGCCCACCTAGTACCGGGGAGCTGTTTTTT. Encoded protein: CASSPPSTGELFF.

The chain links TRBV7-8 to TRBJ1-2; 7 bases agree with TRBD1. V lost 0 bases to trimming and J lost 2 bases; unmatched junction nucleotides: 3. CDR1 and CDR2 from the germline V gene are SGHVS and FQNEAQ. This CDR3 has 15 amino acids. As DNA, the CDR3 is TGTGCCAGCAGCTTAGCAGACAGGGAAAACTATGGCTACACCTTC. Its protein product is CASSLADRENYGYTF.

The rearrangement uses TRBV6-5 and TRBJ1-5, with TRBD1 matching over 9 bases. From germline, CDR1 is MNHEY and CDR2 SVGAGI. CDR3 length: 14 residues. Trimming at V came to 6 bases and at J to 7 bases, leaving 7 bases not matched to a gene. CDR3 coding DNA: TGTGCCAGCAGCACCGGACAGGGGAAGCAGCCCCAGCATTTT. Its translation: CASSTGQGKQPQHF.

There are a few counts of this clone. This sequence joins TRBV7-6 and TRBJ1-1; D may be TRBD1 (6 bases). This CDR3 has 15 residues. Trimming took off 5 bases at V and 0 bases at J, with 13 bases between the two ends. Germline V gives CDR1 SGHVS, CDR2 FNYEAQ. This CDR3 is CASSPGWGLNTEAFF. CDR3 DNA sequence: TGTGCCAGCAGCCCAGGGTGGGGGCTGAACACTGAAGCTTTCTTT. Based on the CDR3 plus reference TRBV7-6 and TRBJ1-1, the full variable domain is GAGVSQSPRYKVTKRGQDVALRCDPISGHVSLYWYRQALGQGPEFLTYFNYEAQQDKSGLPNDRFSAERPEGSISTLTIQRTEQRDSAMYRCASSPGWGLNTEAFFGQGTRLTVV.

This clone occurred a few times. The rearrangement links TRBV30 to TRBJ1-1, with D unclear. Trimming removed 4 bases from V and 4 bases from J, with 13 bases in between. CDR1 is GTSNPN and CDR2 is SVGIG in the germline V gene (reference sequence). The length of the CDR3 is 13 residues. The DNA for the CDR3 is TGTGCCTGGACCCTTCAGGAATTCACTGAAGCTTTCTTT. Protein: CAWTLQEFTEAFF. The full variable domain, its missing parts supplied by reference TRBV30 and TRBJ1-1, is SQTIHQWPATLVQPVGSPLSLECTVEGTSNPNLYWYRQAAGRGLQLLFYSVGIGQISSEVPQNLSASRPQDRQFILSSKKLLLSDSGFYLCAWTLQEFTEAFFGQGTRLTVV.

The chain's CDR3 is CASSIGRGQGYGYTF. The CDR3 DNA reads as TGTGCCAGTAGTATCGGCAGGGGGCAGGGCTATGGCTACACCTTC. The rearrangement uses TRBV19 and TRBJ1-2, with TRBD1 identical over 8 bases. The length of the CDR3 is 15 residues. Germline CDR1 reads LNHDA; CDR2 reads SQIVND (reference sequence). After removal of 3 bases from V and 4 bases from J, the junction contained 7 bases not matched to a gene. The variable domain in full, completed from reference TRBV19 and TRBJ1-2, reads DGGITQSPKYLFRKEGQNVTLSCEQNLNHDAMYWYRQDPGQGLRLIYYSQIVNDFQKGDIAEGYSVSREKKESFPLTVTSAQKNPTAFYLCASSIGRGQGYGYTFGSGTRLTVV.

This clone was observed a single time. The rearrangement links TRBV19 to TRBJ2-7, with a possible D match to TRBD2 (5 bases). Between the trimmed V and J ends, which lost 3 bases and 4 bases, there was a span of 13 bases. Germline lookup yields CDR1 LNHDA and CDR2 SQIVND (reference sequence). The CDR3 sequence is 14 residues long. The CDR3 DNA follows: TGTGCCAGTAGTATCTCGCCCGGCGGGTACGAGCAGTACTTC. The encoded protein is CASSISPGGYEQYF. The full variable domain, in which reference TRBV19 and TRBJ2-7 provide the parts outside the CDR3, is DGGITQSPKYLFRKEGQNVTLSCEQNLNHDAMYWYRQDPGQGLRLIYYSQIVNDFQKGDIAEGYSVSREKKESFPLTVTSAQKNPTAFYLCASSISPGGYEQYFGPGTRLTVT.